This T cell receptor beta chain was retrieved from a study of blood T cells in healthy people across ages. Study results and limitations: The diversity estimates, figures obtained from one million T cells, were considered underestimates.

Notes on this clonotype: Its specificity is not known.

The donors, aged roughly 6 to 100, were healthy Caucasians from Russia. With 1 base removed from V and 5 bases from J, the gap between germline ends came to 15 bases. CDR3 length: 17 residues. The germline CDR1 and CDR2 sequences are MNHEY and SVGAGI. A sample-barcoded 5' primer and a J-beta primer mix were used in a second PCR of roughly 7 to 11 cycles. A 12-random-nucleotide template-switch adaptor tagged each cDNA molecule. TCRdb reprocessed the 5' RACE reads with MiXCR, giving one entry per CDR3 protein. The profile shows around 1,800,000 distinct CDR3 sequences, about 39% of them singletons. The V gene is TRBV6-5, the J gene TRBJ1-6; D uncertain. The TCR originated in a human donor in good health. The specimen sequenced was blood. CDR3 nucleotide sequence: TGTGCCAGCAGTTACTTTTTCGAAGGTGGTGATAATTCACCCCTCCACTTT. Its protein product is CASSYFFEGGDNSPLHF.